The present TCR beta chain was sequenced within a study of cytomegalovirus exposure and HLA in healthy donors (dated by TCRdb to 2015 to 2018). A note on the overall study: According to an earlier analysis of a few hundred of the donors, 200 million or so T cells yielded 100 million or so unique TCR beta sequences and 276 Gb of sequence data. Roughly 300 gigabases of sequencing data and tens of millions of unique TCR sequences were included in an early release covering several hundred HLA-typed donors. The genetic ancestry cluster associated with self-reported Caucasian donors included about 84% of the 300 to 400 genotyped donors. The study aimed to test whether cataloging public T cell receptors could reveal signatures of past pathogen exposure. The study used immunosequencing to profile the T cell repertoires of approximately 640 subjects and linked those repertoires to cytomegalovirus serostatus. A separate validation cohort of about 110 different subjects was used in addition to the 666-subject first cohort. To predict cytomegalovirus infection status, the study combined high-throughput TCR immunosequencing, statistical association of individual TCRs with disease status, and machine learning. A later analysis re-examined previously published TCR beta repertoires from more than 650 donors and added high-resolution HLA genotyping to investigate patterns of TCR occurrence. The later analysis used no new phenotypic data to find candidate immune exposures, relying instead on TCR beta sequences and their occurrence across donors. In an earlier analysis of 550 to 700 of the donors, high-throughput TCR beta sequencing was used to judge whether each TCR beta V gene segment behaved as functional or pseudogenic. Donor age, sex, ethnicity and CMV serostatus were compiled alongside the repertoire data. A later genetic analysis used genome-wide SNP genotypes for about three fifths of the 666 donors, treating that subset as a discovery cohort. Every repertoire in the discovery cohort had been generated on one and the same sequencing platform. Both class I and class II loci were covered by HLA typing, at four-digit resolution. The number of donors typed differed by locus, with 629-630 for A, B, C, DRB1 and DQB1, roughly 520 for DQA1, 606 for DPA1, and some 440 for DPB1. About five DR-DQ haplotypes were treated as single units for association and clustering because of strong linkage in the cohort. On average, roughly 200,000 unique TCR beta nucleotide sequences were sequenced per donor among 398 genotyped donors of the cohort, with about 17% of those sequences being non-productive.

The germline V gene provides CDR1 SGHRS and CDR2 YFSETQ. The CDR3 starts with the cysteine, ends with the phenylalanine, and has 17 residues. The retained sequence is limited to the CDR3, 51 bases, with the frame set at the first base. From V the trimming removes 5 bases and from J it removes 3 bases, while the gene matches leave 11 bases of the junction unaccounted for. Libraries came from the immunoSEQ multiplex PCR assay. A mixture of 60 forward primers for TCR Vbeta segments and 13 reverse primers for TCR Jbeta segments was used in the multiplex PCR. The CDR3 region of rearranged TCR beta genes was amplified from genomic DNA with a multiplex PCR assay. On the Illumina HiSeq System, the amplified TCR beta libraries were sequenced as 87-base-pair reads. From the authors' description of their analysis: In a later analysis, roughly 80 million unique TCR beta chains were counted across the 666 repertoires, and around 11 million of these chains were shared by at least two donors. Raw reads were error-corrected and collapsed into unique sequences by a nearest-neighbor algorithm in which closely related sequences were merged to remove PCR and sequencing errors. CDR3 sequences were aligned to IMGT reference sequences to assign V, D and J gene segments. For a sequence to be retained, at least a six-nucleotide match to both a V gene segment and a J gene segment was required. A rearrangement counted as productive if the CDR3 had no stop codons and remained in frame with V and J, and every other rearrangement counted as non-productive. Following IMGT convention, CDR3 was defined as the stretch from the second conserved V-encoded cysteine up to the conserved J-encoded phenylalanine. The earlier analysis of about 570 of the donors excluded any sequence lacking an unambiguous match to a single V gene segment. In an earlier analysis of 500 to 750 of the donors, V segments were called functional above 56.7% productive rearrangements and were called segregating when the between-donor standard deviation exceeded 5%. A statistical classification framework was developed to diagnose cytomegalovirus status using the catalog of TCR beta chain sequences. A later analysis assigned V and J genes by comparing TCR nucleotide sequences with IMGT/GENE-DB human TR gene sequences. A later analysis assigned CDR3 sequences and most-parsimonious VDJ recombination scenarios with the TCRdist pipeline. In a later analysis, every TCR beta chain was defined by the combination of its CDR3 amino acid sequence and its V-gene family, and reads without a unique V-gene family were dropped. A later analysis removed several hundred highly shared, low-generation-probability nucleotide sequences to deal with suspected cross-contamination and a sequencing artifact. A later analysis calculated a clonal expansion index for each public chain from normalized within-repertoire ranks of inferred template counts. A later analysis computed generation probabilities with a VDJ recombination model fitted to out-of-frame rearrangements, and checked the results against IGoR. Hypergeometric tests were used in a later analysis to score TCR-TCR, TCR-HLA and TCR-CMV co-occurrence, with a repertoire-size bias correction applied to the TCR pairs. False discovery rates were estimated in a later analysis by permuting HLA or CMV assignments 20 times. In a later analysis, co-occurring TCRs were grouped using DBSCAN, with TCRdist sequence similarity added in when clustering inside HLA-allele-positive subsets. Repertoires with fewer than 30,000 or more than 120,000 public chains were left out of co-occurrence clustering, as were four to six repertoires with anomalous nucleotide sharing. Sourced from immuneACCESS, this table was stored by TCRdb with only in-frame sequences that have V and J called. A share of the clones is absent; for the studies checked, an unresolved V gene accounts for under half, and the remainder has no known explanation. V, J and clone size are those of that table, while D and trimming were read from the DNA. The table for this sample lists about 76,000 clones; under 85% of them were counted only once. The ten largest clones represent 8% to 9% of the sample.

A few counts support this clone. What antigen it recognizes has not been identified. No base-level quality is on record; no much larger clone is a single base apart. The cohort comprised some 700 healthy bone marrow donors. At the time of sampling, all cohort members were nominally healthy, though unrecorded immune exposures were likely present. The donor was CMV seropositive and belonged to the group of more than 250 seropositive cohort members. A peripheral blood sample was provided by each donor, and peripheral blood mononuclear cells were used for TCR beta sequencing. Genomic DNA extraction from the blood cell samples was performed with the Qiagen DNeasy Blood Extraction Kit. Overall study results and their limits: Roughly uniform sequencing depth across donors was assumed in presence/absence analyses, although this assumption may not hold. When HLA alleles, especially DR and DQ, strongly co-occurred, attributing TCR associations to individual alleles was difficult. Most TCR sequences were seen in very few donors, while some public TCRs were found in many individuals. Because some donors lacked HLA typing at each locus, the association tests relied only on the typed subset. According to a later analysis, parvovirus B19, influenza, CMV and Epstein-Barr virus appeared linked to several top co-occurrence clusters. The classifier was reported to diagnose cytomegalovirus status with high specificity and sensitivity in both the original and validation cohorts. Because counts were too low, roughly 16 rarely observed V segments, including chromosome 9 orphons, were left out of the earlier analysis of several hundred of the donors. It was suggested by the authors that the approach could potentially be generalized to other disease states and immunological phenotypes. The study gave a list of under 200 TCR beta chains associated with cytomegalovirus. A few of the identified cytomegalovirus-associated TCR beta chains were confirmed in vitro to be specific for cytomegalovirus antigens. In this cohort, only TCR beta chains were sequenced, and detectable features were limited by the absence of alpha or paired-chain data. A further reported finding was that TCR beta sequences accurately predicted the HLA-A and HLA-B alleles for most subjects in the first cohort. V-gene and J-gene trimming of TCR beta chains was associated with a missense DCLRE1C variant in a later genetic analysis, and the association was replicated in an independent cohort. A cluster of highly shared sequence variants was judged likely to be a technical artifact of the sequencing pipeline. Some IMGT-functional V segments, including TRBV6-2 and TRBV6-3, could not be told apart with the 87-base-pair reads, so those segments were excluded. A later analysis found that HLA-associated TCR beta chains were more clonally expanded and had lower generation probabilities than equally common non-associated chains. A later genetic analysis reported fewer N-insertions in productive TCRs among donors in an Asian-associated ancestry cluster than the 666-donor mean. Broadly in line with IMGT annotations, most TCR beta V segments showed up in productive rearrangements about 90% or about 30% of the time in an earlier analysis of a few hundred of the donors. A later analysis associated 16,951 TCR beta sequences with specific HLA alleles at a false discovery rate of 0.05. According to a later analysis, TCR association rates differed among HLA loci, with DRB1 alleles showing the most associated TCRs and HLA-C alleles showing the fewest. Correlated functional status among segregating V segments might reflect linkage disequilibrium, but an unknown experimental factor could not be ruled out. CMV serostatus was the only immune exposure information available for the cohort. Most CMV-associated TCR beta chains appeared to be HLA-restricted in a later analysis, and the HLA associations seemed to be driven largely by CMV exposure.

Input material: PBMCs. This sequence uses TRBV5-1 and TRBJ1-5, with TRBD1 identical over 10 junction bases. This sequence was found in a woman aged 40 to 50 in good health and CMV-seropositive. The CDR3 protein is CASSATGTGDDNQPQHF. DNA sequence: TGCGCCAGCAGTGCCACCGGGACAGGGGATGACAATCAGCCCCAGCATTTT.